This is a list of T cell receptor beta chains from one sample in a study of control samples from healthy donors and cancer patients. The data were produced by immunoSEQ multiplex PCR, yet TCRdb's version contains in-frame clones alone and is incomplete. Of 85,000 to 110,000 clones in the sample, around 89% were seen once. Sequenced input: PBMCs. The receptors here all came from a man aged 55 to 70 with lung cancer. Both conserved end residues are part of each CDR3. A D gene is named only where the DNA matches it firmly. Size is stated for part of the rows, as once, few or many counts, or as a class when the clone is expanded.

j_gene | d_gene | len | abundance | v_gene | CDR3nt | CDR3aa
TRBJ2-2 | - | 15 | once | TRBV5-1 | TGCGCCAGCAGCTTGGAGGAGGGAAACACCGGGGAGCTGTTTTTT | CASSLEEGNTGELFF
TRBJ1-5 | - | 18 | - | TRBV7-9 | TGTGCCAGCAGCTCACCAAATGCTTCCCTTAATAGCAATCAGCCCCAGCATTTT | CASSSPNASLNSNQPQHF
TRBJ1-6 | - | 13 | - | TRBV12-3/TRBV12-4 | TGTGCCAGCAGAACAGACTATAATTCACCCCTCCACTTT | CASRTDYNSPLHF
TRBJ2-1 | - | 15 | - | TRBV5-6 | TGTGCCAGCAGCTTGGTGGGGGGCAGAGACAATGAGCAGTTCTTC | CASSLVGGRDNEQFF
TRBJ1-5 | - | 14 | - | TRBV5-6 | TGTGCCAGCAGCTTGACAGGGTCGGGTCAGCCCCAGCATTTT | CASSLTGSGQPQHF
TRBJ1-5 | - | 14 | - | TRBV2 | TGTGCCAGCAGGGACGGGACGCCCTACATGCCCCAGCATTTT | CASRDGTPYMPQHF
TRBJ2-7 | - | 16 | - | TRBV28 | TGTGCCAGCAGCCTACCCTTTGGCAGTGCCTCCTACGAGCAGTACTTC | CASSLPFGSASYEQYF
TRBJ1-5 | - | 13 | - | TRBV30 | TGTGCCTGGAGTGGGGGACCCAATCAGCCCCAGCATTTT | CAWSGGPNQPQHF
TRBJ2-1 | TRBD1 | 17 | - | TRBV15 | TGTGCCACCAGCAGAGAGCGGACAGGGGGCCTAAGAAATGAGCAGTTCTTC | CATSRERTGGLRNEQFF
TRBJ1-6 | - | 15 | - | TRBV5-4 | TGTGCCAGCAGTCTACTGCACGATGAAGGTTCACCCCTCCACTTT | CASSLLHDEGSPLHF
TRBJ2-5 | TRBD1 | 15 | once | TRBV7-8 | TGTGCCAGCAGCTTCGGGACAGGGGGCGAGGAGACCCAGTACTTC | CASSFGTGGEETQYF
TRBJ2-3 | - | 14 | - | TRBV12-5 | TGTGCTAGTGGTTTGCAGCAGAGCACAGATACGCAGTATTTT | CASGLQQSTDTQYF
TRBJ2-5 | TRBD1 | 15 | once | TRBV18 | TGTGCCAGCTCACGACAACAGGGGGCCGGGGAGACCCAGTACTTC | CASSRQQGAGETQYF
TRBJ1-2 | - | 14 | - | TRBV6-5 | TGTGCCACCGTAGGACAGCTCCCCAACTATGGCTACACCTTC | CATVGQLPNYGYTF
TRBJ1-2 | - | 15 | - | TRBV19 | TGTGCCAGTAGTATGGCGATCGGGGGCAACTATGGCTACACCTTC | CASSMAIGGNYGYTF
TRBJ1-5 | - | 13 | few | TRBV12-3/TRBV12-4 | TGTGCCAGCAATGGTAATAGCAATCAGCCCCAGCATTTT | CASNGNSNQPQHF
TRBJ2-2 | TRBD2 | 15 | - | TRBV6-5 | TGTGCCAGCAGTTACGTTACTAGCGGTGCCGGGGAGCTGTTTTTT | CASSYVTSGAGELFF
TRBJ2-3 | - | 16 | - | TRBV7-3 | TGTGCCAGCAGCCGAGGGGGTTACGGCGGCACAGATACGCAGTATTTT | CASSRGGYGGTDTQYF
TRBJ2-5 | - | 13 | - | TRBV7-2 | TGTGCCAGCAGCACCCTCCGGGGGGAGACCCAGTACTTC | CASSTLRGETQYF
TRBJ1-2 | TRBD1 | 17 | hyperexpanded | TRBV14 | TGTGCCAGCAGCCAAGTGACGACAGGGCCTTGGGACTATGGCTACACCTTC | CASSQVTTGPWDYGYTF
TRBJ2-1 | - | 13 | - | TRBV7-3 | TGTGCCAGCAGCTTAGGTCAGAACAATGAGCAGTTCTTC | CASSLGQNNEQFF
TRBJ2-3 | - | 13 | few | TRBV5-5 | TGTGCCAGCAGCTGGGCTGTCTCAGATACGCAGTATTTT | CASSWAVSDTQYF
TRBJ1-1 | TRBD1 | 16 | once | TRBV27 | TGTGCCAGCAGGCGACAACAGGGGGCGCTGGACACTGAAGCTTTCTTT | CASRRQQGALDTEAFF
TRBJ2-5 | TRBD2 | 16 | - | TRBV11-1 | TGTGCCAGCAGCTCTAGAAGCGGGGAGCCGGAGGAGACCCAGTACTTC | CASSSRSGEPEETQYF
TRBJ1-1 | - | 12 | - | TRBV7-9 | TGTGCCAGCAGCTTAGGGTGGAAGGAAGCTTTCTTT | CASSLGWKEAFF
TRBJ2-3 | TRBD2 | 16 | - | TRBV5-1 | TGCGCCAGCAGCGAGGGGACTAGCGGGGGCACAGATACGCAGTATTTT | CASSEGTSGGTDTQYF
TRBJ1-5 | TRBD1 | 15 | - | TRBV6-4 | TGTGCCAGCAGCGGCGGACAGGGGGCCTATCAGCCCCAGCATTTT | CASSGGQGAYQPQHF
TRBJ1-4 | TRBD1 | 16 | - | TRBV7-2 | TGTGCCAGCAGCTCCCTGGCTCCGGGACAGGGGGCCGGACTGTTTTTT | CASSSLAPGQGAGLFF
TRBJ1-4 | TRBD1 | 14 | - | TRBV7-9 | TGTGCCAGCAGCCTAAGACAGGGGGGCGAAAAACTGTTTTTT | CASSLRQGGEKLFF
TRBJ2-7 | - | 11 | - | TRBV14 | TGTGCCAGCAGCAACTCCTACGAGCAGTACTTC | CASSNSYEQYF
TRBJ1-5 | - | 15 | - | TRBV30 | TGTGCCTGGAGAGCGGACAGTGTTAGCAATCAGCCCCAGCATTTT | CAWRADSVSNQPQHF
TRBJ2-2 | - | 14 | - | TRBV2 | TGTGCCAGCAGGGAGGGGTTGAACACCGGGGAGCTGTTTTTT | CASREGLNTGELFF
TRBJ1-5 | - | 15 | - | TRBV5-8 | TGTGCCAGCAGCTCAAAGGGAAGCCCCAATCAGCCCCAGCATTTT | CASSSKGSPNQPQHF
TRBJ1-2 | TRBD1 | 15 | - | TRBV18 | TGTGCCAGCTCACCGGGACAGGGGGCTGACTATGGCTACACCTTC | CASSPGQGADYGYTF
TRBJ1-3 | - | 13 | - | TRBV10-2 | TGCGCCAGCAGTGAGAACTCTGGAAACACCATATATTTT | CASSENSGNTIYF
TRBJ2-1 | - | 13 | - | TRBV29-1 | TGCAGCGTTGACAAACAGCAAGTGCGGGAGCAGTTCTTC | CSVDKQQVREQFF
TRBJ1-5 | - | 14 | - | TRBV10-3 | TGTGCCATCAGTGAGCAGGGCGGCAATCAGCCCCAGCATTTT | CAISEQGGNQPQHF
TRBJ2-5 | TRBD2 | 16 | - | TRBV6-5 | TGTGCCAGCAGTTCACTCACTGGACTAGCAGGAGAGACCCAGTACTTC | CASSSLTGLAGETQYF
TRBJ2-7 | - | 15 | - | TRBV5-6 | TGTGCCAGCAGCTTGCAGGGGCAACGGGGCTACGAGCAGTACTTC | CASSLQGQRGYEQYF
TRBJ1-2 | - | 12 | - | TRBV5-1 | TGCGCCAGCAGCTTCGCCTCCTATGGCTACACCTTC | CASSFASYGYTF
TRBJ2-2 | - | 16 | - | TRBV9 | TGTGCCAGCAGCGTAGCTAGGAGTTTGAACACCGGGGAGCTGTTTTTT | CASSVARSLNTGELFF
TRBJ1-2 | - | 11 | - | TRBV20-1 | TGCAGTGCGCCAGCATACTATGGCTACACCTTC | CSAPAYYGYTF
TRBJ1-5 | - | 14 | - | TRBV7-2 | TGTGCCAGCAGCTCACAGACGGGCAATCAGCCCCAGCATTTT | CASSSQTGNQPQHF